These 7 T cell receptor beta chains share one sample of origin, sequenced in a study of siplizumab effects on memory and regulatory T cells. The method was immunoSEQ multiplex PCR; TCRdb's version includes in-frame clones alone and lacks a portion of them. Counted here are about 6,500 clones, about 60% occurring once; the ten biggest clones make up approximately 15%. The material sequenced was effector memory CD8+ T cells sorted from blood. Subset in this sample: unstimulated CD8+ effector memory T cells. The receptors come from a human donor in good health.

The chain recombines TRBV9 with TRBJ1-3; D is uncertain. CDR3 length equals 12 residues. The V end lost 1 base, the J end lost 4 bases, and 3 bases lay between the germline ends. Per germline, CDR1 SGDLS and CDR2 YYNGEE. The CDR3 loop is CASSVTGNTIYF. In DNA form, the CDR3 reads TGTGCCAGCAGCGTAACGGGAAACACCATATATTTT.

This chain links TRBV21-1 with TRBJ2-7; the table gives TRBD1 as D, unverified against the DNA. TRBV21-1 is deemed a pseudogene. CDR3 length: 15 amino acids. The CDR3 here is CASSVTGTGGYEQYF. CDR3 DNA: TGTGCCAGCAGCGTAACCGGGACAGGGGGCTACGAGCAGTACTTC.

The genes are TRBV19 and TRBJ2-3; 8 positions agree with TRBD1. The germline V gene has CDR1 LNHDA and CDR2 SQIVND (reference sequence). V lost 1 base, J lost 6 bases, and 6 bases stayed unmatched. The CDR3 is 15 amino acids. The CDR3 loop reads CASSIGQGKEDTQYF. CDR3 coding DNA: TGTGCCAGTAGTATAGGACAGGGGAAGGAGGATACGCAGTATTTT.

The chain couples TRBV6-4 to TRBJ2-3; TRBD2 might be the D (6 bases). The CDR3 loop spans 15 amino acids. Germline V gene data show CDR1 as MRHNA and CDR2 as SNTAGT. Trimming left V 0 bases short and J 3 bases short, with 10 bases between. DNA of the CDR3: TGTGCCAGCAGTGACTCGACGGGAGTGACAGATACGCAGTATTTT. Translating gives CASSDSTGVTDTQYF.

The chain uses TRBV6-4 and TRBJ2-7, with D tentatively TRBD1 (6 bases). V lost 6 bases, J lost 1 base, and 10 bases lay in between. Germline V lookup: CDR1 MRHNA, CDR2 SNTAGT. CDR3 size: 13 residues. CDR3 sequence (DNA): TGTGCCAGCAGCCCCGGACAGTCCTACGAGCAGTACTTC. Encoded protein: CASSPGQSYEQYF.

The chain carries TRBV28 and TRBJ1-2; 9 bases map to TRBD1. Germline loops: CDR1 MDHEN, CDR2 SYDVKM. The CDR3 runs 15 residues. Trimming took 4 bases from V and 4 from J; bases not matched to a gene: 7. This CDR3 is CASSSPGQGSYGYTF. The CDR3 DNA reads TGTGCCAGCAGTTCCCCCGGACAGGGGAGCTATGGCTACACCTTC.

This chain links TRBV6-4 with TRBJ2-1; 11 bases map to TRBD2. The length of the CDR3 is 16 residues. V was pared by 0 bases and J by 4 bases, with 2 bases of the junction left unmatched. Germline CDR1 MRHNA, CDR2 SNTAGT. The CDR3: CASSDSIAGGYNEQFF. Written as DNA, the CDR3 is TGTGCCAGCAGTGACTCAATAGCGGGGGGGTACAATGAGCAGTTCTTC.